The 7 T cell receptor beta chains reported below all come from one sample, sequenced in a study of blood T cell repertoires in COVID-19. This table comes from immunoSEQ multiplex PCR, and its TCRdb copy is limited to in-frame clones, with some not included. The repertoire holds roughly 120,000 clones, with more than 75% as singletons. The specimen was peripheral blood. Source of these receptors: a middle-aged man with active COVID-19.

V and J are TRBV3-1 (or the pseudogene TRBV3-2) and TRBJ2-2; 8 nucleotides line up with TRBD2. Germline CDR1 and CDR2: LGHDT and YNNKEL (reference sequence). V gave up 0 bases and J gave up 5 bases; unmatched junction bases: 11. This CDR3 contains 18 residues. The CDR3 sequence: CASSQEGSGLAWTGELFF. DNA of the CDR3: TGTGCCAGCAGCCAAGAGGGCAGCGGACTAGCCTGGACCGGGGAGCTGTTTTTT.

This sequence joins TRBV28 and TRBJ2-1; D unresolved. Trimming stripped 2 bases from V and 0 bases from J, with 8 bases between. CDR3 length: 15 residues. The V gene's germline CDR1 is MDHEN and CDR2 SYDVKM. The CDR3 spells CASSLEIDSYNEQFF. The CDR3 region has the DNA TGTGCCAGCAGTTTAGAAATAGACTCCTACAATGAGCAGTTCTTC.

The chain recombines TRBV5-1 with TRBJ2-1, with 10 bases matching TRBD2. Per germline, CDR1 SGHRS and CDR2 YFSETQ. The CDR3 covers 16 residues. The ends lost 0 bases at V and 6 bases at J; junction bases unmatched: 6. The CDR3, as DNA: TGCGCCAGCAGCTTGGCCGTACTAGCGGGAACCAATGAGCAGTTCTTC. Protein: CASSLAVLAGTNEQFF.

A single count supports this clone. This rearrangement joins TRBV5-1 to TRBJ1-1; D unclear. The CDR3 sequence is 14 residues long. CDR1 and CDR2 from the germline V gene are SGHRS and YFSETQ. Trimming took off 7 bases at V and 4 bases at J, with 17 bases between the two ends. The CDR3 region is CASAETGSATEAFF. The CDR3 DNA follows: TGCGCCAGCGCGGAGACCGGGTCGGCCACTGAAGCTTTCTTT.

The chain is built from TRBV7-9 and TRBJ2-3; 7 bases match TRBD2. The V gene end was trimmed by 3 bases and the J gene end by 2 bases; junction bases not matched to a gene: 5. The CDR3 sequence is 15 residues long. The V gene's germline CDR1 is SEHNR and CDR2 FQNEAQ (reference sequence). CDR3 protein: CASSFLERDTDTQYF. The CDR3 DNA reads TGTGCCAGCAGCTTTCTGGAGCGGGACACAGATACGCAGTATTTT.

This sequence joins TRBV4-2 and TRBJ2-1; 11 positions agree with TRBD1. CDR1 LGHNA and CDR2 YNFKEQ come from the germline V gene. Germline trimming cut 4 bases from V and 7 bases from J; bases unmatched to any gene: 9. This CDR3 comprises 16 residues. For the CDR3, the DNA is TGTGCCAGCAGCCGGGGAGGGACAGGGGGTGGGAATGAGCAGTTCTTC. It codes for CASSRGGTGGGNEQFF.

This chain uses TRBV2 with TRBJ2-5; D may be TRBD1 (6 bases). Per the germline V gene, CDR1 is SNHLY and CDR2 is FYNNEI. The CDR3 is 15 residues long. The V end was cut by 5 bases, the J end by 4 bases, with 17 bases between. In DNA form, the CDR3 reads TGTGCCAGCAGTCTACAGGGTCGGTTCGGAGAGACCCAGTACTTC. The encoded protein is CASSLQGRFGETQYF.